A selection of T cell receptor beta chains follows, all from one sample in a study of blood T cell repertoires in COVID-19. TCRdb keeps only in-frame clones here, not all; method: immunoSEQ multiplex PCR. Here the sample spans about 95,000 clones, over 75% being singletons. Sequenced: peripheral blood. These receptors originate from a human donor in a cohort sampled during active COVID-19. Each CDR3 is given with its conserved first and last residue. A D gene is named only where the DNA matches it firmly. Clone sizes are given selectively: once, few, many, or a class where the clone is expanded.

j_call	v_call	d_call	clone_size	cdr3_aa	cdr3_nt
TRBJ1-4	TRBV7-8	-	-	CASSGEGYGYEKLFF	TGTGCCAGCAGCGGTGAGGGATATGGCTATGAAAAACTGTTTTTT
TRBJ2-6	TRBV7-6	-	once	CASSSSGGFSSGANVLTF	TGTGCCAGCAGCTCCTCAGGGGGGTTCTCCTCTGGGGCCAACGTCCTGACTTTC
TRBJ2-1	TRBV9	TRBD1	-	CASSPGQATLDEQFF	TGTGCCAGCAGCCCGGGACAGGCGACCTTAGATGAGCAGTTCTTC
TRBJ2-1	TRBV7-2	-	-	CASSLGRNNEQFF	TGTGCCAGCAGCCTCGGGAGAAACAATGAGCAGTTCTTC
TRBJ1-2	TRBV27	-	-	CASSFLGRGGGYTF	TGTGCCAGCAGTTTTCTTGGACGGGGAGGAGGCTACACCTTC
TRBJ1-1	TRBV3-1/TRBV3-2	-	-	CASSQGGRGRNTEAFF	TGTGCCAGCAGCCAAGGGGGCAGGGGCAGGAACACTGAAGCTTTCTTT
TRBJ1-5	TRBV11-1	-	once	CASSFRVNQPQHF	TGTGCCAGCAGCTTCCGGGTCAATCAGCCCCAGCATTTT
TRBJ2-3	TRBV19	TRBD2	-	CASNERGGGDTQYF	TGTGCCAGTAACGAGCGGGGGGGAGGTGATACGCAGTATTTT
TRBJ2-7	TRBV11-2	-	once	CASSFGTSSEQYF	TGTGCCAGCAGCTTCGGGACATCCTCCGAGCAGTACTTC
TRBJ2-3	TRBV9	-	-	CASSVDPQGSTDTQYF	TGTGCCAGCAGCGTAGACCCCCAGGGCAGCACAGATACGCAGTATTTT